The next 13 T cell receptor beta chains were all read from a single sample in a study of blood T cell repertoires in COVID-19. Using immunoSEQ multiplex PCR, the repertoire was profiled, and TCRdb retains in-frame clones only, with some absent. Among nearly 400,000 clones listed, roughly 89% were seen once. The sequenced sample was PBMCs or T cells enriched from blood (not recorded which). Receptor source: a woman aged 25 to 39 who had recovered from COVID-19.

This clone was picked up a small number of times. V usage is TRBV2 and J usage is TRBJ1-1; 7 bases agree with TRBD1. CDR3 length: 15 amino acids. After removal of 7 bases from V and 0 bases from J, the junction contained 8 bases not matched to a gene. Per the germline V gene, CDR1 is SNHLY and CDR2 is FYNNEI. The CDR3 DNA is TGTGCCAGCACTCTCGTTGACAGGGTGAACACTGAAGCTTTCTTT. Protein product: CASTLVDRVNTEAFF.

The chain employs TRBV3-1 (or the pseudogene TRBV3-2) and TRBJ2-7; the match to TRBD2 covers 10 bases. V trimming: 5 bases; J trimming: 4 bases; junction bases outside the gene matches: 8. CDR3 length: 15 amino acids. Germline V CDR1 and CDR2: LGHDT, YNNKEL (reference sequence). CDR3 nucleotides: TGTGCCAGCAGCAGGGGGGGACTAGCGCTTTACGAGCAGTACTTC. Its protein is CASSRGGLALYEQYF.

The genes are TRBV5-1 and TRBJ1-3, with D unclear. V gave up 3 bases and J gave up 1 base, with 14 bases separating them. The CDR3 has 16 residues. Germline CDR1 is SGHRS and CDR2 is YFSETQ. The CDR3 loop is CASSSGMTTSGNTIYF. The DNA of the CDR3 is TGCGCCAGCAGCTCGGGCATGACTACTTCTGGAAACACCATATATTTT.

V usage is TRBV24-1 and J usage is TRBJ2-1, with 12 bases that match TRBD2. The CDR3 is made up of 17 amino acids. From germline, CDR1 is KGHDR and CDR2 SFDVKD. V trimming: 4 bases; J trimming: 3 bases; junction bases outside the gene matches: 6. DNA of the CDR3: TGTGCCACCAGTGACCCAGGACTAGCGGGAAACTACAATGAGCAGTTCTTC. Its translation is CATSDPGLAGNYNEQFF.

CDR3 coding DNA: TGTGCCAGCAGCCTGGGGACAGGGTGGGATGAGCAGTTCTTC. This sequence encodes CASSLGTGWDEQFF. V is TRBV5-8 and J is TRBJ2-1; 9 bases are a match to TRBD1. Germline V gene data show CDR1 as SGHTS and CDR2 as YDEGEE. V dropped 4 bases and J dropped 8; count of bases not matched to a gene: 7. The CDR3 sequence is 14 residues long.

The V call is TRBV24-1, the J call TRBJ1-5; 8 bases are a match to TRBD1. J gave up 6 bases and V 5 bases, and 5 bases lay outside the gene matches. This CDR3 contains 14 residues. Germline V gene data show CDR1 as KGHDR and CDR2 as SFDVKD. In DNA, the CDR3 is TGTGCCACCAGTGCAAGGGGGACAGGTCAGCCCCAGCATTTT. This encodes CATSARGTGQPQHF.

The V call is TRBV5-1, the J call TRBJ2-3; tentative D call: TRBD2 (5 bases). The CDR3 is 14 residues long. Germline CDR1 is SGHRS and CDR2 is YFSETQ. Trimming removed 2 bases at V and 6 bases at J, with 13 bases between. CDR3 bases: TGCGCCAGCAGCTTAGACGGGATGGAGGATACGCAGTATTTT. It yields the protein CASSLDGMEDTQYF.

The CDR3 DNA reads as TGCGCCAGCAGCTTATACTCGGGACAGGGCCTCAATGGGTTTTTT. It translates to CASSLYSGQGLNGFF. The chain links TRBV5-1 to TRBJ2-2; 9 bases agree with TRBD1. CDR1 SGHRS and CDR2 YFSETQ come from the germline V gene. Trimming removed 2 bases from V and 16 bases from J; junction bases left unmatched: 15. The CDR3 runs to 15 residues.

The V and J genes are TRBV30 and TRBJ2-4; tentatively, D is TRBD2 (5 bases). Trimming took 0 bases from V and 4 from J, leaving 13 bases between them. Germline V gene sequence: CDR1 GTSNPN, CDR2 SVGIG (reference sequence). The CDR3 runs 15 residues. CDR3 protein: CAWSVQRTGKNIQYF. The CDR3 nucleotides are TGTGCCTGGAGTGTACAAAGGACTGGGAAAAACATTCAGTACTTC.

The rearrangement uses TRBV7-8 and TRBJ2-7; the match to TRBD2 covers 11 bases. V lost 5 bases, J lost 0 bases, and 6 bases stayed unmatched. The germline gives CDR1 SGHVS, CDR2 FQNEAQ. CDR3 length: 16 amino acids. In nucleotides, the CDR3 is TGTGCCAGCAGCCCTCACACTAGCGGGAGCTCCTACGAGCAGTACTTC. Translated, it gives CASSPHTSGSSYEQYF.

The J gene is TRBJ2-6, the V gene TRBV6-5; D call uncertain. This CDR3 comprises 15 residues. V was pared by 1 base and J by 3 bases, with 7 bases between. Germline V gene sequence: CDR1 MNHEY, CDR2 SVGAGI. CDR3 protein: CASSYFTGGANVLTF. For the CDR3, the DNA is TGTGCCAGCAGTTACTTTACGGGTGGGGCCAACGTCCTGACTTTC.

The chain recombines TRBV2 with TRBJ1-5; D uncertain. The CDR3 length is 15 residues. Germline V gives CDR1 SNHLY, CDR2 FYNNEI. Trimming stripped 5 bases from V and 0 bases from J, with 11 bases between. CDR3 region: CASSRYSNSNQPQHF. The CDR3 region has the DNA TGTGCCAGCAGTCGTTACAGTAATAGCAATCAGCCCCAGCATTTT.

The chain links TRBV10-3 to TRBJ2-7; the D gene is possibly TRBD1 (5 bases). Per germline, CDR1 ENHRY and CDR2 SYGVKD. CDR3 length equals 16 residues. V lost 4 bases, J lost 6 bases, and 22 bases lay in between. CDR3: CAISGLDRTSQGEQYF. CDR3 DNA sequence: TGTGCCATCAGTGGTCTAGACCGTACCTCTCAGGGCGAGCAGTACTTC.